Included here is one T cell receptor (beta chain) sequence, with context. The data were obtained in a study of blood T cell repertoires in COVID-19. Overall study: Some COVID-19 samples were acute and others convalescent; all came from the United States, Italy and Spain.

CDR3 size: 19 residues. With V trimmed by 7 bases and J by 0 bases, 14 bases remained unmatched. Germline V lookup: CDR1 MDHEN, CDR2 SYDVKM. In assigning cohorts, the study relied on participant-reported clinical history. For recovered donors of Cohort 3, there were two negative PCRs, clearance, or symptom resolution. Clones were sequenced by immunoSEQ multiplex PCR, and TCRdb holds only the in-frame ones, with some missing. The sample lists about 140,000 clones, 80% to 90% occurring once. Sequencing was performed on PBMCs or T cells enriched from blood (not recorded which). The chain joins TRBV28 to TRBJ2-6; 8 bases fit TRBD2. The TCR originated in a man aged 60 to 75 who had recovered from COVID-19. CDR3 protein: CASIPEGQRGISGANVLTF. The CDR3 DNA reads TGTGCCAGCATCCCAGAGGGGCAGCGGGGGATCTCTGGGGCCAACGTCCTGACTTTC. The full variable domain, its missing parts supplied by reference TRBV28 and TRBJ2-6, is DVKVTQSSRYLVKRTGEKVFLECVQDMDHENMFWYRQDPGLGLRLIYFSYDVKMKEKGDIPEGYSVSREKKERFSLILESASTNQTSMYLCASIPEGQRGISGANVLTFGAGSRLTVL.